Below, 3 T cell receptor beta chains from the same sample are listed, as sequenced in a study of CD8+ T cells in alopecia areata. The sample's treatment: oral pan-JAK inhibitor, 5-10 mg twice daily. cDNA reverse transcribed from extracted RNA served as the sequencing template. Sequencing was performed with immunoSEQ multiplex PCR; in TCRdb, only in-frame clones are kept and a portion is missing. The sample gives hundreds of thousands of clones, 58% of which show up once; under 2% is in the top ten. The sample was CD4+ T cells sorted from blood, taken at week 24, from a patient treated with tofacitinib. These TCRs come from a human donor with alopecia areata.

The chain has TRBV10-3 and TRBJ2-7; 11 positions agree with TRBD1. Germline loops: CDR1 ENHRY, CDR2 SYGVKD. V lost 6 bases, J lost 6 bases, and 13 bases stayed unmatched. This CDR3 has 16 amino acids. CDR3: CAIRRTGGLIPSEQYF. For the CDR3, the DNA is TGTGCCATCAGGAGGACAGGGGGCTTGATTCCCTCCGAGCAGTACTTC.

The chain has TRBV30 and TRBJ2-1; 8 bases are a match to TRBD2. V shed 1 base, J shed 2 bases, and the junction held 7 bases outside the gene matches. The CDR3 is 16 amino acids. Germline CDR1 and CDR2: GTSNPN and SVGIG (reference sequence). As DNA, the CDR3 is TGTGCCTGGAGTGGTCGGGGGGGCCGCACCTACAATGAGCAGTTCTTC. It encodes CAWSGRGGRTYNEQFF. The complete variable domain, with remaining parts taken from reference TRBV30 and TRBJ2-1, reads SQTIHQWPATLVQPVGSPLSLECTVEGTSNPNLYWYRQAAGRGLQLLFYSVGIGQISSEVPQNLSASRPQDRQFILSSKKLLLSDSGFYLCAWSGRGGRTYNEQFFGPGTRLTVL.

In this sample, this clone turned up a few times. The rearrangement joins TRBV11-2 to TRBJ2-4; 7 bases map to TRBD1. The CDR3 is 16 amino acids. V was pared by 3 bases and J by 2 bases, with 7 bases of the junction left unmatched. Germline V gene data show CDR1 as SGHAT and CDR2 as FQNNGV. The CDR3 protein is CASSFLYRGPKNIQYF. The CDR3 nucleotides read TGTGCCAGCAGCTTTTTATACAGGGGACCCAAAAACATTCAGTACTTC.